The 29 T cell receptor beta chains reported below all come from one sample, sequenced in a study of CD8 T cells in ankylosing spondylitis. MiXCR, run by TCRdb on the 5' RACE reads, gives a single entry per CDR3 protein. Of more than 200,000 distinct CDR3 sequences in the sample, roughly 25% were seen once. The sequenced material came from blood, either unsorted or a sorted T cell fraction (not recorded which). These receptors originate from a male donor with ankylosing spondylitis or in good health (not recorded which).

The CDR3 nucleotides are TGCAGTGCTAGAGATGCAGGGAGGACCTACGAGCAGTACTTC. Protein: CSARDAGRTYEQYF. This rearrangement joins TRBV20-1 to TRBJ2-7, with TRBD2 as a possible D gene (6 bases). Trimming removed 0 bases at V and 2 bases at J, with 11 bases between. Germline CDR1 is DFQATT and CDR2 is SNEGSKA (reference sequence). CDR3 size: 14 residues.

This chain uses TRBV6-1 with TRBJ1-5; D is perhaps TRBD1 (5 bases). V gave up 5 bases and J gave up 4 bases, with 12 bases separating them. Germline V gives CDR1 MNHNS, CDR2 SASEGT. The CDR3 has 14 residues. CDR3: CASSTTGSNQPQHF. CDR3 bases: TGTGCCAGCAGTACAACAGGCTCAAATCAGCCCCAGCATTTT.

This chain connects TRBV20-1 to TRBJ1-1; D unresolved. This CDR3 is built from 13 residues. V lost 6 bases, J lost 5 bases, and 16 bases lay in between. CDR1 is DFQATT and CDR2 is SNEGSKA in the germline V gene (reference sequence). CDR3 in DNA: TGCAGTGCCAGATGGGAGAAGAGGACTGAAGCTTTCTTT. Protein product: CSARWEKRTEAFF.

V usage is TRBV20-1 and J usage is TRBJ2-3; D not resolved. From germline, CDR1 is DFQATT and CDR2 SNEGSKA (reference sequence). Deletions cut 3 bases from V and 3 bases from J, with 13 bases between. The CDR3 totals 14 residues. The CDR3 nucleotides are TGCAGTGCTAGGTGGGGTGGCGTTACAGATACGCAGTATTTT. It specifies CSARWGGVTDTQYF.

In its sample, this clonotype was seen once. Compared with germline, one end of the junction differs, possibly owing to a read error. The chain carries TRBV20-1 and TRBJ2-1, with D perhaps assigned TRBD1 or TRBD2 (6 bases each). This CDR3 is built from 12 residues. The germline gives CDR1 DFQATT, CDR2 SNEGSKA (reference sequence). CDR3 residues: CSAREGGNEQLF. In nucleotides, the CDR3 is TGCAGTGCTAGAGAGGGGGGCAATGAGCAGCTCTTC.

This clonotype was picked up many times. This chain connects TRBV7-2 to TRBJ1-2, with a tentative D call TRBD1 (5 bases). The CDR3 is 14 residues long. The germline CDR1 and CDR2 sequences are SGHTA and FQGNSA. Trimming stripped 5 bases from V and 0 bases from J, with 10 bases between. This CDR3 reads CASSPRQTNYGYTF. CDR3 DNA sequence: TGTGCCAGCAGCCCCCGACAGACTAACTATGGCTACACCTTC.

This clonotype appeared many times. The chain couples TRBV20-1 to TRBJ2-7; D gene uncertain. The germline V and J ends were trimmed by 2 bases and 9 bases, with 17 bases remaining between them. Per the germline V gene, CDR1 is DFQATT and CDR2 is SNEGSKA (reference sequence). The CDR3 loop spans 13 amino acids. Here the CDR3 reads CSARSLDGNGQYF. The CDR3 nucleotides are TGCAGTGCTAGATCTCTAGACGGTAACGGGCAGTACTTC.

V gene TRBV5-5 combines with J gene TRBJ2-1, with 13 positions matching TRBD2. The CDR3 consists of 11 residues. The V and J ends lost 6 bases and 14 bases, in that order; junction bases with no gene match: 2. Germline V gives CDR1 SGHKS, CDR2 YYEKEE (reference sequence). The CDR3 loop is CASNGLAGEFF. The CDR3 DNA sequence: TGTGCCAGCAACGGACTAGCGGGGGAGTTCTTC.

This clonotype was observed at least ten times. The chain uses TRBV18 and TRBJ2-7; 8 bases map to TRBD1. Germline V gives CDR1 KGHSH, CDR2 LQKENI. The CDR3 consists of 16 residues. J gave up 5 bases and V 6 bases, and 15 bases lay outside the gene matches. CDR3 protein: CASSQYKGQATNEQYF. The DNA for the CDR3 is TGTGCCAGCTCGCAATACAAGGGACAGGCGACTAACGAGCAGTACTTC. Using reference TRBV18 and TRBJ2-7 for the parts outside the CDR3, the full variable domain is NAGVMQNPRHLVRRRGQEARLRCSPMKGHSHVYWYRQLPEEGLKFMVYLQKENIIDESGMPKERFSAEFPKEGPSILRIQQVVRGDSAAYFCASSQYKGQATNEQYFGPGTRLTVT.

This clonotype has at least ten counts. This chain uses TRBV20-1 with TRBJ2-3; D perhaps matches TRBD2 (6 bases). V was pared by 1 base and J by 0 bases, with 11 bases between. CDR3 length equals 15 residues. Germline V gives CDR1 DFQATT, CDR2 SNEGSKA (reference sequence). The CDR3 DNA reads as TGCAGTGCTAGAGTTCCGGGGACTAGCACAGATACGCAGTATTTT. It codes for CSARVPGTSTDTQYF.

The rearrangement links TRBV12-3 or TRBV12-4 to TRBJ2-6; D gene ambiguous. Trimming left V 6 bases short and J 6 bases short, with 15 bases between. CDR3 length equals 15 residues. The CDR3 region is CASSQTPSEANVLTF. CDR3 sequence (DNA): TGTGCCAGCAGCCAAACCCCGTCGGAGGCCAACGTCCTGACTTTC.

V usage is TRBV3-1 and J usage is TRBJ2-7; possible D gene TRBD2, 6 bases. The V gene lost 0 bases and the J gene lost 13 bases, with 13 bases spanning the gap. This CDR3 region has 12 residues. The germline V gene has CDR1 LGHDT and CDR2 YNNKEL (reference sequence). CDR3 DNA: TGTGCCAGCAGCCAAGATCGGAGGGTCCGATACTTC. Its protein is CASSQDRRVRYF.

V is TRBV23-1 and J is TRBJ2-7; D gene uncertain. TRBV23-1 is annotated as an ORF whose role is uncertain. The germline V and J ends were trimmed by 3 bases and 0 bases, with 24 bases remaining between them. This CDR3 spans 19 amino acids. The CDR3 DNA follows: TGCGCCAGCAGTCAGTGCGGTCGGCACCCCATAGGTAACTCCTACGAGCAGTACTTC. It translates to CASSQCGRHPIGNSYEQYF.

The sample holds a few counts of this clonotype. The genes are TRBV20-1 and TRBJ2-1; D is possibly TRBD2 (5 bases). CDR1 DFQATT and CDR2 SNEGSKA come from the germline V gene (reference sequence). CDR3 length equals 13 residues. Trimming left V 1 base short and J 14 bases short, with 18 bases between. The chain's CDR3 is CSARASTGGTKFF. DNA for the CDR3: TGCAGTGCTAGAGCCTCCACTGGAGGAACGAAGTTCTTC.

This clonotype has more than one count but fewer than ten. The chain links TRBV11-2 to TRBJ2-3; D is unresolved. The CDR3 has 13 amino acids. CDR1 is SGHAT, CDR2 FQNNGV, per germline. V lost 5 bases, J lost 8 bases, and 14 bases lay in between. CDR3 DNA: TGTGCCAGCAGCAGTGGAACTATAGCTACGCAGTATTTT. Its translation: CASSSGTIATQYF.

In its sample, this clonotype was seen a few times. The chain combines TRBV28 with TRBJ2-6; D unclear. The germline CDR1 and CDR2 sequences are MDHEN and SYDVKM. The CDR3 length is 13 residues. V lost 8 bases and J 0 bases, leaving 5 bases between the germline ends. CDR3 amino acids: CASFDSGANVLTF. The CDR3, as DNA: TGTGCCAGCTTTGACTCTGGGGCCAACGTCCTGACTTTC. Using reference TRBV28 and TRBJ2-6 for the parts outside the CDR3, the full variable domain is DVKVTQSSRYLVKRTGEKVFLECVQDMDHENMFWYRQDPGLGLRLIYFSYDVKMKEKGDIPEGYSVSREKKERFSLILESASTNQTSMYLCASFDSGANVLTFGAGSRLTVL.

This sequence joins TRBV12-3 or TRBV12-4 and TRBJ2-7; TRBD1 agrees at 8 bases. V was clipped by 4 bases and J by 4 bases; unmatched bases: 21. There are 19 residues in the CDR3. CDR3 sequence reads: CASSSAGGNFAYVPYEQYF. CDR3 DNA: TGTGCCAGCAGTTCAGCAGGGGGCAACTTCGCTTATGTTCCTTACGAGCAGTACTTC.

This chain uses TRBV20-1 with TRBJ2-1; unclear D gene. With 1 base removed from V and 5 bases from J, the gap between germline ends came to 9 bases. In germline, CDR1 is DFQATT, CDR2 SNEGSKA (reference sequence). The CDR3 loop spans 13 amino acids. The CDR3 spells CSARAPTDNEQFF. The CDR3 DNA follows: TGCAGTGCTAGAGCTCCTACTGACAATGAGCAGTTCTTC.

This clonotype was counted many times. The CDR3 reads CASSRNEQFF. The DNA of the CDR3 is TGTGCCAGCTCGCGCAATGAGCAGTTCTTC. V usage is TRBV18 and J usage is TRBJ2-1; no clear D gene. Trimming removed 6 bases at V and 6 bases at J, with 3 bases between. CDR3 length equals 10 residues. Germline V gene lookup returns CDR1 KGHSH and CDR2 LQKENI.

This chain links TRBV7-2 with TRBJ1-3; D ambiguous. Trimming took 1 base from V and 0 from J, leaving 10 bases between them. CDR1 and CDR2 (germline): SGHTA, FQGNSA. The CDR3 extends over 16 amino acids. The CDR3 loop reads CASSLVAAFSGNTIYF. The CDR3 nucleotides are TGTGCCAGCAGCTTAGTCGCGGCGTTCTCTGGAAACACCATATATTTT.

The chain couples TRBV24-1 to TRBJ2-3, with 7 bases that match TRBD1. Trimming took 3 bases from V and 3 from J; bases not matched to a gene: 2. The germline CDR1 and CDR2 sequences are KGHDR and SFDVKD. The CDR3 sequence is 14 residues long. The CDR3 sequence is CATSDRGLTDTQYF. CDR3 in DNA: TGTGCCACCAGTGATAGGGGGCTGACAGATACGCAGTATTTT.

V usage is TRBV3-1 and J usage is TRBJ2-3; 8 bases agree with TRBD2. Germline V gene sequence: CDR1 LGHDT, CDR2 YNNKEL (reference sequence). V lost 4 bases to trimming and J lost 1 base; unmatched junction nucleotides: 13. This CDR3 is 18 amino acids long. This chain's CDR3 is CASSPMRVGRGGTDTQYF. The CDR3 nucleotides read TGTGCCAGCAGCCCCATGCGAGTCGGGCGGGGGGGCACAGATACGCAGTATTTT.

This clonotype was counted ten times or more. The chain carries TRBV12-3 or TRBV12-4 and TRBJ1-3; a possible D gene is TRBD1 (6 bases). This CDR3 has 14 amino acids. V was trimmed by 3 bases and J by 3 bases, leaving 9 bases between them. The CDR3 reads CASSFSGVGNTIYF. The CDR3 DNA reads as TGTGCCAGCAGTTTCTCAGGGGTTGGAAACACCATATATTTT.

This clonotype has just a few counts. The chain joins TRBV20-1 to TRBJ2-7, with a possible D match to TRBD2 (5 bases). Germline CDR1 DFQATT, CDR2 SNEGSKA (reference sequence). CDR3 length: 15 amino acids. Between the trimmed V and J ends, which lost 1 base and 0 bases, there was a span of 13 bases. CDR3 in amino acids: CSARGREGSSYEQYF. The CDR3 nucleotides read TGCAGTGCTAGAGGGCGAGAGGGCTCCTCCTACGAGCAGTACTTC.

This clonotype was picked up a small number of times. The J gene is TRBJ2-2, the V gene TRBV20-1; perhaps TRBD1 as D (5 bases). In germline, CDR1 is DFQATT, CDR2 SNEGSKA (reference sequence). V was cut by 3 bases and J by 0 bases, with 14 bases left in between. The CDR3 consists of 16 residues. CDR3: CSASGAAGTNTGELFF. The CDR3 region has the DNA TGCAGTGCTAGTGGGGCGGCAGGGACGAACACCGGGGAGCTGTTTTTT.

In nucleotides, the CDR3 is TGTGCCAGCAGGGACACGAATCAGCCCCAGCATTTT. Translating gives CASRDTNQPQHF. The chain is built from TRBV2 and TRBJ1-5; the D gene is possibly TRBD1 (5 bases). CDR1 and CDR2 from the germline V gene are SNHLY and FYNNEI. The CDR3 sequence is 12 residues long. V was pared by 6 bases and J by 4 bases, with 7 bases between. Together with reference TRBV2 and TRBJ1-5, the CDR3 gives the full variable domain: EPEVTQTPSHQVTQMGQEVILRCVPISNHLYFYWYRQILGQKVEFLVSFYNNEISEKSEIFDDQFSVERPDGSNFTLKIRSTKLEDSAMYFCASRDTNQPQHFGDGTRLSIL.

The J gene is TRBJ1-5, the V gene TRBV21-1; TRBD1, as called in the table, went unchecked against the DNA. TRBV21-1 is annotated as a pseudogene. The CDR3 spans 17 residues. Here the CDR3 reads CASSKRAGGVSNQPQHF. The CDR3 DNA follows: TGTGCCAGCAGCAAGAGAGCTGGGGGGGTTAGCAATCAGCCCCAGCATTTT.

This chain joins TRBV20-1 and TRBJ2-3; no reliable D call. Germline values: CDR1 DFQATT, CDR2 SNEGSKA (reference sequence). This CDR3 contains 14 residues. Trimming left V 7 bases short and J 2 bases short, with 16 bases between. The DNA for the CDR3 is TGCAGTGGGGGTCGGCTAACTATCACAGATACGCAGTATTTT. Its translation is CSGGRLTITDTQYF.

This clonotype was observed a handful of times. The chain has TRBV6-5 and TRBJ2-1, with a weak D call TRBD1 (6 bases). CDR1 and CDR2 from the germline V gene are MNHEY and SVGAGI. The CDR3 sequence is 14 residues long. Trimming pared 0 bases from V and 5 bases from J, leaving 8 bases between. The CDR3 here is CASSYSTGNNEQFF. CDR3 DNA sequence: TGTGCCAGCAGTTACTCCACAGGGAACAATGAGCAGTTCTTC.